Here is one TCR beta chain with its context. This sample was included in a study of blood T cell repertoires in COVID-19. On the study more broadly: Material from acute and convalescent COVID-19 was sourced from the United States, Italy and Spain.

The data were produced by immunoSEQ multiplex PCR, yet TCRdb's version contains in-frame clones alone and is incomplete. This sample has approximately 65,000 clones, with about 81% found just once. V was shortened by 5 bases and J by 2 bases, with 13 bases between the two germline ends. CDR1 is LNHDA, CDR2 SQIVND, per germline (reference sequence). The CDR3 is made up of 16 amino acids. The chain couples TRBV19 to TRBJ2-6; D not certain. This TCR derives from an elderly man with acute or convalescent COVID-19. Sequencing was performed on peripheral blood. The CDR3 loop reads CASSRWAPAGANVLTF. In DNA form, the CDR3 reads TGTGCCAGTAGTCGCTGGGCCCCGGCTGGGGCCAACGTCCTGACTTTC. The full variable domain, its missing parts supplied by reference TRBV19 and TRBJ2-6, is DGGITQSPKYLFRKEGQNVTLSCEQNLNHDAMYWYRQDPGQGLRLIYYSQIVNDFQKGDIAEGYSVSREKKESFPLTVTSAQKNPTAFYLCASSRWAPAGANVLTFGAGSRLTVL.